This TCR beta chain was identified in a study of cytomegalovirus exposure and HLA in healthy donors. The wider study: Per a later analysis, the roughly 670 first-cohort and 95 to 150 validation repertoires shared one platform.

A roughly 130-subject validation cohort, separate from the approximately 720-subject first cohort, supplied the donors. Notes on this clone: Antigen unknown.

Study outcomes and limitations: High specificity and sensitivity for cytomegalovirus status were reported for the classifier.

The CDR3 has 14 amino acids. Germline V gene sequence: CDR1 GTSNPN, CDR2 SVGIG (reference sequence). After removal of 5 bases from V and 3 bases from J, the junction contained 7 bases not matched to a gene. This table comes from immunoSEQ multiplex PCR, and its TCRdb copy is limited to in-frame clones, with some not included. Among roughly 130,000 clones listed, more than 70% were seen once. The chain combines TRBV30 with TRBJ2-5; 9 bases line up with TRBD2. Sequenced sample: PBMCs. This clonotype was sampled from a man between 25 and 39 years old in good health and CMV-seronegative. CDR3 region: CAWPGLAGEETQYF. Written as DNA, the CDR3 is TGTGCCTGGCCGGGTTTAGCGGGAGAAGAGACCCAGTACTTC.